Below are 2 T cell receptor beta chains sequenced from a single sample in a study of tumor-infiltrating lymphocytes in primary liver carcinoma. Production of TCR beta cDNA used 500 ng total RNA together with a constant-region primer. Three rounds of nested multiplex PCR with slightly modified ARM-PCR produced TCR beta libraries. Amplification in the first two PCR rounds was performed using TRBV1-TRBV30 forward primers and a C-beta reverse primer for approximately 10 cycles each. TCRdb itself ran the multiplex PCR reads through MiXCR, one entry per CDR3 protein. This sample has fewer than 400,000 distinct CDR3 sequences, with 60% to 80% found just once. Germline DNA was also extracted, while the blood RNA originated from unsorted whole blood. The source material was peripheral blood. These receptors were obtained from a man aged 35-49 years with primary liver carcinoma and hepatitis B virus infection.

As to this clonotype: The CDR3 end shows no conserved phenylalanine or tryptophan, and so a read error is likely. The chain recombines TRBV11-1 with TRBJ2-2, with a possible D match to TRBD1 (6 bases). Germline V gives CDR1 SGHAT, CDR2 FQDESV (reference sequence). The CDR3 loop spans 17 amino acids. The CDR3 region has the DNA TGTGCCAGCAGCCAGGGGTGGACAGTTTGGAACACTGGGGAGCTGTTTTCT. Protein sequence: CASSQGWTVWNTGELFS.

A remark on this clonotype: This may arise from a read error, as a much more abundant clone is one base away. The chain carries TRBV12-3 or TRBV12-4 and TRBJ2-7; 7 bases are a match to TRBD2. The J segment lost 3 bases and the V segment lost 6 bases, leaving 8 bases of the junction unmatched. The CDR3 runs to 14 residues. CDR3 nucleotides: TGTGCCAGCAGACTCTCGGGAGGCCACTACGAGCAGTACTTC. Residues: CASRLSGGHYEQYF.